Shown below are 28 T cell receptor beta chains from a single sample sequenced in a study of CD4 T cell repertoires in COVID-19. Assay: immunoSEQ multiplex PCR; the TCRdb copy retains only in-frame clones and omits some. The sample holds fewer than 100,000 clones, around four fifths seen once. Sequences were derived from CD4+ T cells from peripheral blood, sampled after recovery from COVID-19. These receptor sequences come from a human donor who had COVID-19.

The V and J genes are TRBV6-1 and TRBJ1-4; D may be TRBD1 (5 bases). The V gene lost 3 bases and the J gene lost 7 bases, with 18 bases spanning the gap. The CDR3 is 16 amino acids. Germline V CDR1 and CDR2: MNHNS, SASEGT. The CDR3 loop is CASSDGAGRGSEKLFF. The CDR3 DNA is TGTGCCAGCAGTGACGGGGCAGGTCGGGGTAGTGAAAAACTGTTTTTT.

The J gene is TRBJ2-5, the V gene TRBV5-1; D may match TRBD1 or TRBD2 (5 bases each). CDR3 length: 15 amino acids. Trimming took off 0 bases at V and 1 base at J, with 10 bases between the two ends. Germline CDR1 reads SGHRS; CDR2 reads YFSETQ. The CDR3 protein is CASSLAGAFQETQYF. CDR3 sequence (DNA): TGCGCCAGCAGCTTGGCCGGGGCTTTCCAAGAGACCCAGTACTTC.

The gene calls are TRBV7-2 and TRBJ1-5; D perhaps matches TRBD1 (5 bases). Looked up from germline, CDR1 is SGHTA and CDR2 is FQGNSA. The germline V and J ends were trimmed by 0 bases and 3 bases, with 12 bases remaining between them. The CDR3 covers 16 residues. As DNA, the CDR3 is TGTGCCAGCAGCTTAGCAAGCCAGGGCATCAATCAGCCCCAGCATTTT. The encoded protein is CASSLASQGINQPQHF.

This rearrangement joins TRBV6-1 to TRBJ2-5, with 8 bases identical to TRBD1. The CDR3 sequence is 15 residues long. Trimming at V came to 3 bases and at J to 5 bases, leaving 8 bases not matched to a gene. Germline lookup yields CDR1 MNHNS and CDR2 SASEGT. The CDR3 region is CASSEEDRVWETQYF. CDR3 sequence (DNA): TGTGCCAGCAGTGAGGAGGACAGGGTTTGGGAGACCCAGTACTTC.

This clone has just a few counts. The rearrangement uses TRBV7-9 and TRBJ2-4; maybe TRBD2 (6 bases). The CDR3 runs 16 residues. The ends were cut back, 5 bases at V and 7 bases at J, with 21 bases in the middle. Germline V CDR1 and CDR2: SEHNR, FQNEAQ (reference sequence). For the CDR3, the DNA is TGTGCCAGCAGCCTGGGTACGGAGGACTACGGGAACATTCAGTACTTC. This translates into CASSLGTEDYGNIQYF.

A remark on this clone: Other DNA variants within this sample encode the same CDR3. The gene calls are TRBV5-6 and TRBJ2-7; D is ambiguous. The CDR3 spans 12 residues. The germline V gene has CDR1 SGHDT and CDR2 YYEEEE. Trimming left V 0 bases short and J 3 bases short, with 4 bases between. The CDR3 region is CASSLGRYEQYF. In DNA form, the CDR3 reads TGTGCCAGCAGCTTGGGGCGCTACGAGCAGTACTTC.

The CDR3 loop is CASSEARSEKDTQYF. The CDR3 coding sequence is TGTGCCAGCAGTGAAGCTCGGTCGGAGAAAGATACGCAGTATTTT. The rearrangement joins TRBV2 to TRBJ2-3; no reliable D call. V dropped 0 bases and J dropped 5 bases, with 12 bases sitting between them. Germline CDR1 and CDR2: SNHLY and FYNNEI. The CDR3 has 15 residues.

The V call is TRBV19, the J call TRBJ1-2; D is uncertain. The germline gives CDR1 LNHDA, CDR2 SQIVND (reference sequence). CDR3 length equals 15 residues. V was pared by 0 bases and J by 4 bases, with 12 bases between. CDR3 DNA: TGTGCCAGTAGTATAGAGGCAGGAGGAGGCTATGGCTACACCTTC. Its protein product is CASSIEAGGGYGYTF.

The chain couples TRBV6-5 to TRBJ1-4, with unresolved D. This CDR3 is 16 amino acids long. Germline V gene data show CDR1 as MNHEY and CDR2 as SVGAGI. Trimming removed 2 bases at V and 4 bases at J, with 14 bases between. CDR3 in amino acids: CASSYRFPGVNEKLFF. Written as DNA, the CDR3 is TGTGCCAGCAGTTACAGGTTCCCGGGAGTTAATGAAAAACTGTTTTTT.

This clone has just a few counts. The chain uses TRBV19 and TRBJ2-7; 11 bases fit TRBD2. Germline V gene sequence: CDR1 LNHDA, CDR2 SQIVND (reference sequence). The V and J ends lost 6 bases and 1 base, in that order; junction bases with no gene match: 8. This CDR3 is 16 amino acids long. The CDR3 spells CASSARLAGRSYEQYF. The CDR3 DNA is TGTGCCAGTAGCGCCAGACTAGCGGGAAGATCCTACGAGCAGTACTTC.

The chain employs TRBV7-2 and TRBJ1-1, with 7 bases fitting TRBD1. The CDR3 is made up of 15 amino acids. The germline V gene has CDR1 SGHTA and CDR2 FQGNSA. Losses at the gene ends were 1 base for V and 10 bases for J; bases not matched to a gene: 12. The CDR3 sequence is CASSLVLGGDHVAFF. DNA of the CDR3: TGTGCCAGCAGCTTAGTTTTAGGGGGCGATCATGTAGCTTTCTTT.

The CDR3 loop reads CASSLGLDSGANVLTF. The CDR3, as DNA: TGTGCCAGCAGCTTGGGTCTGGACTCTGGGGCCAACGTCCTGACTTTC. V is TRBV5-4 and J is TRBJ2-6; D ambiguous. CDR3 length equals 16 residues. Germline lookup yields CDR1 SGHNT and CDR2 YYREEE (reference sequence). V lost 0 bases and J lost 0, with 7 bases in between.

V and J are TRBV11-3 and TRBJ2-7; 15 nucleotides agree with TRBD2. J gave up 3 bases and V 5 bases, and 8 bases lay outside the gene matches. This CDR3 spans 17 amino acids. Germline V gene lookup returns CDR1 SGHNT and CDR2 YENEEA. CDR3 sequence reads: CASSPGTSGRRRYEQYF. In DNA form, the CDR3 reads TGTGCCAGCAGCCCCGGGACTAGCGGGAGGCGTCGCTACGAGCAGTACTTC.

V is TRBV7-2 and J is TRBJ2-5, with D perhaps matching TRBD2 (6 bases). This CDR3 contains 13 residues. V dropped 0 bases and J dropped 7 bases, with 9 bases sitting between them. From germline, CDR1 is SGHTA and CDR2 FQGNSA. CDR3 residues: CASSLAGGGTQYF. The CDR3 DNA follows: TGTGCCAGCAGCTTAGCCGGGGGAGGGACCCAGTACTTC.

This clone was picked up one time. The CDR3 nucleotides read TGTGCCAGCAGCCAAATTAGCGGGATCCCAGATACGCAGTATTTT. Protein product: CASSQISGIPDTQYF. The chain joins TRBV3-1 (or the pseudogene TRBV3-2) to TRBJ2-3, with 8 bases that match TRBD2. The CDR3 covers 15 residues. Trimming at V came to 2 bases and at J to 4 bases, leaving 5 bases not matched to a gene. Germline V gene sequence: CDR1 LGHDT, CDR2 YNNKEL (reference sequence).

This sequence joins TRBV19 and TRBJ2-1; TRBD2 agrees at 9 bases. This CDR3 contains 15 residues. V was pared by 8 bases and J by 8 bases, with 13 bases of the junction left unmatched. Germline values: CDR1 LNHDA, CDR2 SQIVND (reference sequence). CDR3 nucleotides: TGTGCCAGTGGTCAGACTAGCGGTGGTAGTGATGAGCAGTTCTTC. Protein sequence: CASGQTSGGSDEQFF. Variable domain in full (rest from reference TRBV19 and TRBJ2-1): DGGITQSPKYLFRKEGQNVTLSCEQNLNHDAMYWYRQDPGQGLRLIYYSQIVNDFQKGDIAEGYSVSREKKESFPLTVTSAQKNPTAFYLCASGQTSGGSDEQFFGPGTRLTVL.

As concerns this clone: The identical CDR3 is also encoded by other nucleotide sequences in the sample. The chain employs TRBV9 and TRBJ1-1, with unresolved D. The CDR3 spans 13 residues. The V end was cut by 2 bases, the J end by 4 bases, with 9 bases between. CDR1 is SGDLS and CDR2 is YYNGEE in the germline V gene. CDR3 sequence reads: CASSVGSGTEAFF. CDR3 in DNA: TGTGCCAGCAGCGTGGGGTCAGGCACTGAAGCTTTCTTT. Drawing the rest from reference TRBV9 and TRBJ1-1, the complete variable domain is DSGVTQTPKHLITATGQRVTLRCSPRSGDLSVYWYQQSLDQGLQFLIQYYNGEERAKGNILERFSAQQFPDLHSELNLSSLELGDSALYFCASSVGSGTEAFFGQGTRLTVV.

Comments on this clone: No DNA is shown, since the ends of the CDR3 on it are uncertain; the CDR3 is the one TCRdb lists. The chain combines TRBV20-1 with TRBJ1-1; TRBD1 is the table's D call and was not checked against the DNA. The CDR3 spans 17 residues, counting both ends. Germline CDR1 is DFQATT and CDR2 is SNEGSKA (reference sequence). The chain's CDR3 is CSASSLRAREVATEAFF.

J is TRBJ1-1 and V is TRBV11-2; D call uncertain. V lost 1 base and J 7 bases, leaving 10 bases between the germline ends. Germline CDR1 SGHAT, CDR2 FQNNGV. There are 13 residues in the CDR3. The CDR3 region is CASSLAEWSEAFF. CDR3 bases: TGTGCCAGCAGCTTAGCGGAGTGGAGTGAAGCTTTCTTT.

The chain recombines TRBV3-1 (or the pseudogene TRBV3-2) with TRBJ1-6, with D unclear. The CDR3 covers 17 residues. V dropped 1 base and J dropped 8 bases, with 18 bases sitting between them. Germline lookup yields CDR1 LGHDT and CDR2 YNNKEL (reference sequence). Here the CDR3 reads CASSQAGSGRTYSPLHF. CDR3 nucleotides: TGTGCCAGCAGCCAAGCTGGAAGTGGCAGAACCTATTCACCCCTCCACTTT.

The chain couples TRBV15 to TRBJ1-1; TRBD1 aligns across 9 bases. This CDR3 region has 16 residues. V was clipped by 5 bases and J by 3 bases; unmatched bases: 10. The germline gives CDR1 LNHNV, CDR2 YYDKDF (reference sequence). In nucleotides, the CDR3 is TGTGCCACCAGCTCACCGGGACAGGGATGGTACACTGAAGCTTTCTTT. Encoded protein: CATSSPGQGWYTEAFF.

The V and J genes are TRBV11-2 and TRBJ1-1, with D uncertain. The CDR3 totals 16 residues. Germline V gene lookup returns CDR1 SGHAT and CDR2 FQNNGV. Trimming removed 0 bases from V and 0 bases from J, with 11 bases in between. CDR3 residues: CASSLEFGQLNTEAFF. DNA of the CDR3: TGTGCCAGCAGCTTAGAATTCGGGCAGTTGAACACTGAAGCTTTCTTT.

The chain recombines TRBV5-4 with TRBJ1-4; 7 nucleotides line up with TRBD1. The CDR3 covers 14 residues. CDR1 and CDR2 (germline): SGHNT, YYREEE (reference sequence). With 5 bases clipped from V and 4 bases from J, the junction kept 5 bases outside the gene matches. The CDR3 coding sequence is TGTGCCAGCAGGGGAGGGGGCGGTAATGAAAAACTGTTTTTT. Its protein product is CASRGGGGNEKLFF. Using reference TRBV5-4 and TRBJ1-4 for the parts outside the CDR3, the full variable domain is ETGVTQSPTHLIKTRGQQVTLRCSSQSGHNTVSWYQQALGQGPQFIFQYYREEENGRGNFPPRFSGLQFPNYSSELNVNALELDDSALYLCASRGGGGNEKLFFGSGTQLSVL.

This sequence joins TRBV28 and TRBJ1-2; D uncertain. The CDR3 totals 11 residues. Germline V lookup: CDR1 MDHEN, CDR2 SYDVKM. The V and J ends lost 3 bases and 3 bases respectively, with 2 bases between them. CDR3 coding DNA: TGTGCCAGCAGTTTGGACTATGGCTACACCTTC. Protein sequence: CASSLDYGYTF.

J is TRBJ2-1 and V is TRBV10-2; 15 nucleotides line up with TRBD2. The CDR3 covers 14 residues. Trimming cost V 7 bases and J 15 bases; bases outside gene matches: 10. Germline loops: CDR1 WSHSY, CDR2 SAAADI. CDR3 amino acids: CASKSGLAGGGGFF. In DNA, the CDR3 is TGCGCCAGCAAGAGTGGACTAGCGGGAGGGGGGGGGTTCTTC.

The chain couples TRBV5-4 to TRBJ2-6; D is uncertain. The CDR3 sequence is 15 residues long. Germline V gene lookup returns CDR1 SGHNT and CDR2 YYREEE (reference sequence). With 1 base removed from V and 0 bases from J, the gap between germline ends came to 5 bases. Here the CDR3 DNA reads TGTGCCAGCAGCTTGAGAGGCTCTGGGGCCAACGTCCTGACTTTC. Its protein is CASSLRGSGANVLTF.

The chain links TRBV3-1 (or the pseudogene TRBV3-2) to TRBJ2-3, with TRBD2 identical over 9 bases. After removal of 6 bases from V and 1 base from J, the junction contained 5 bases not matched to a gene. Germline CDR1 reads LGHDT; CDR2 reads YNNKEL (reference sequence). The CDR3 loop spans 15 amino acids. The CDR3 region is CASSPSGVRTDTQYF. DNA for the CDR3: TGTGCCAGCAGTCCTAGCGGGGTGCGCACAGATACGCAGTATTTT.

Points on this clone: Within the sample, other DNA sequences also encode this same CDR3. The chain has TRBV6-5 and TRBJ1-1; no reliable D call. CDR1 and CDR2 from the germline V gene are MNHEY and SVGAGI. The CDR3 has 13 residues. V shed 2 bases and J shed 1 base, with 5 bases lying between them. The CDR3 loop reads CASSYDGNTEAFF. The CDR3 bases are TGTGCCAGCAGTTACGACGGGAACACTGAAGCTTTCTTT.